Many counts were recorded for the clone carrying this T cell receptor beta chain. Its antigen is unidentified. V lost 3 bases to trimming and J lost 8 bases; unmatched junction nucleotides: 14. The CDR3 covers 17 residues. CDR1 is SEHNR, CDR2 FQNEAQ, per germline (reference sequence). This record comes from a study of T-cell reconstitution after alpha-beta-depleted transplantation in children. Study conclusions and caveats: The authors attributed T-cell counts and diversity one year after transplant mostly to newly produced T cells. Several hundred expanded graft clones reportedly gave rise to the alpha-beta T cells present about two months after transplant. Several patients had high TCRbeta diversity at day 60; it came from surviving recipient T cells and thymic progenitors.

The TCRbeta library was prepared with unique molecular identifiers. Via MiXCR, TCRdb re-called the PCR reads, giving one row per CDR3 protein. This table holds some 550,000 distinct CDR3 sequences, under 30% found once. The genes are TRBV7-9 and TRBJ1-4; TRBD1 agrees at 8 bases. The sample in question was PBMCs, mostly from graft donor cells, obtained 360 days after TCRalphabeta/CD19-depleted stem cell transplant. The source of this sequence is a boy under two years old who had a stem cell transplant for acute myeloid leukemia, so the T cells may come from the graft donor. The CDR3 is CASSFPSGGAGREKLFF. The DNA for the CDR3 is TGTGCCAGCAGCTTTCCCTCAGGGGGCGCGGGTCGGGAAAAACTGTTTTTT.